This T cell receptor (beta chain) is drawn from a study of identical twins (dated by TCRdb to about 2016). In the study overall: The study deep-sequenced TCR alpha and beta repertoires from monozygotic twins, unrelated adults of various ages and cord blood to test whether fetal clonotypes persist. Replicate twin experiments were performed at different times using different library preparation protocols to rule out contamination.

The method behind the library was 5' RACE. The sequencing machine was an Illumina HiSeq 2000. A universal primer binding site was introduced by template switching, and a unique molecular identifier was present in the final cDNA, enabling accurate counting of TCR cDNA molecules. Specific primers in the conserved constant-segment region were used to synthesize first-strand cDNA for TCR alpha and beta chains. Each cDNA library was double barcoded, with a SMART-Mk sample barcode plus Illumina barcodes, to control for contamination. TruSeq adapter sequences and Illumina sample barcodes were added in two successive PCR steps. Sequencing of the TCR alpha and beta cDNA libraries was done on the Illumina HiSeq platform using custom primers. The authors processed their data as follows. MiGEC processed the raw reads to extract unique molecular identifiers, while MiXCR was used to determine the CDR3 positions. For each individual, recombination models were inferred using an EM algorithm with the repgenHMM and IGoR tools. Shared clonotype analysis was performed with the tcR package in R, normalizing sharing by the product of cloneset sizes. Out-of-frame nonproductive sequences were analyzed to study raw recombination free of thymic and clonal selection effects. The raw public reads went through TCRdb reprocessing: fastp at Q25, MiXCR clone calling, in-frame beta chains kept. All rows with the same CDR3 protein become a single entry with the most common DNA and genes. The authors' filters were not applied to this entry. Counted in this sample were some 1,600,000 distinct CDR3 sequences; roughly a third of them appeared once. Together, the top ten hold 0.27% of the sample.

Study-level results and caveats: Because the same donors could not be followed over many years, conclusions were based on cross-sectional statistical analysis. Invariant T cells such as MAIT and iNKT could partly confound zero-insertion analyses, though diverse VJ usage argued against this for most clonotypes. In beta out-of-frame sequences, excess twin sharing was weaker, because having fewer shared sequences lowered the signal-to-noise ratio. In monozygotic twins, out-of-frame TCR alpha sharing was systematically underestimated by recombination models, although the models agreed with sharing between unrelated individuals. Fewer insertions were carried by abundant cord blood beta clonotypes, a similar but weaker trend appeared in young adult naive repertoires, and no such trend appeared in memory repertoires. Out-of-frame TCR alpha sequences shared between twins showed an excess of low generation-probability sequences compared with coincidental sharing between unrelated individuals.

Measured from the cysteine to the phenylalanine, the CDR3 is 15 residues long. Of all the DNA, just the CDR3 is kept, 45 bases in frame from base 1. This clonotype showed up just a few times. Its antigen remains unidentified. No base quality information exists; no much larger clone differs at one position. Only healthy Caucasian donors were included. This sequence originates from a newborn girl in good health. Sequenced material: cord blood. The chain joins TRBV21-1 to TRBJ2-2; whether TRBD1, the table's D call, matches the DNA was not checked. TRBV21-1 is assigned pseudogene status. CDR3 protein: CASTLDKSATGELFF. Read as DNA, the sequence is TGTGCCAGCACCCTGGACAAGAGTGCCACCGGGGAGCTGTTTTTT.